Below, 3 T cell receptor beta chains from the same sample are listed, as sequenced in a study of T cell changes during pregnancy in multiple sclerosis. The method was immunoSEQ multiplex PCR; TCRdb's version includes in-frame clones alone and lacks a portion of them. This table holds 60,000 to 75,000 clones, around 90% found once. This material consisted of peripheral blood, taken after pregnancy. Every receptor here comes from a female donor with multiple sclerosis, enrolled in a pregnancy study.

Only one count was recorded for this clone. The CDR3 DNA is TGTGCCAGCAGTTACTCGAGGGGGCGCTTTGGCTACACCTTC. It specifies CASSYSRGRFGYTF. This chain links TRBV6-5 with TRBJ1-2; TRBD1 aligns across 7 bases. Germline V gene sequence: CDR1 MNHEY, CDR2 SVGAGI. V lost 0 bases and J lost 7; bases outside the gene matches: 5. CDR3 length: 14 residues.

The chain links TRBV28 to TRBJ2-3; 7 bases map to TRBD2. The CDR3 contains 12 residues. Germline loops: CDR1 MDHEN, CDR2 SYDVKM. V trimming: 11 bases; J trimming: 7 bases; junction bases outside the gene matches: 9. Here the CDR3 reads CAVRGSEHTQYF. CDR3 coding DNA: TGTGCCGTACGCGGGAGCGAGCATACGCAGTATTTT.

V gene TRBV7-2 combines with J gene TRBJ2-7, with a possible D match to TRBD2 (6 bases). From germline, CDR1 is SGHTA and CDR2 FQGNSA. Trimming removed 3 bases at V and 0 bases at J, with 12 bases between. This CDR3 has 15 amino acids. The CDR3 is CASSLGGASSYEQYF. DNA of the CDR3: TGTGCCAGCAGCTTGGGCGGGGCCAGCTCCTACGAGCAGTACTTC.